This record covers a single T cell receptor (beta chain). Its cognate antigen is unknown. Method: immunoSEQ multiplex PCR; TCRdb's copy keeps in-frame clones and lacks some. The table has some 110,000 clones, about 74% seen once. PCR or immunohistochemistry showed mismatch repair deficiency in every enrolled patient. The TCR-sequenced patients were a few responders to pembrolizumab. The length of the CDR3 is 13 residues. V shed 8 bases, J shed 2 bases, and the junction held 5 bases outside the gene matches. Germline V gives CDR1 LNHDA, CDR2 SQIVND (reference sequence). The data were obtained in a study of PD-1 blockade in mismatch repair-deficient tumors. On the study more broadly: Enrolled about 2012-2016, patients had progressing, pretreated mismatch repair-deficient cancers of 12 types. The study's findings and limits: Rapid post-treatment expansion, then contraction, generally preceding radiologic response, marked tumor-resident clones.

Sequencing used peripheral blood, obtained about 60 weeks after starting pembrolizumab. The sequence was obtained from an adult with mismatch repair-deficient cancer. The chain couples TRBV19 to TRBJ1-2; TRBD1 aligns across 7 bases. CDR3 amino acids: CASETGLNYGYTF. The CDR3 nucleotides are TGTGCCAGTGAGACAGGGCTCAACTATGGCTACACCTTC. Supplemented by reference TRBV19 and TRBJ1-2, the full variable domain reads DGGITQSPKYLFRKEGQNVTLSCEQNLNHDAMYWYRQDPGQGLRLIYYSQIVNDFQKGDIAEGYSVSREKKESFPLTVTSAQKNPTAFYLCASETGLNYGYTFGSGTRLTVV.